The present T cell receptor (beta chain) was sequenced within a study of cytomegalovirus exposure and HLA in healthy donors. Broader study findings: Prior analysis indicated that the majority of TCR beta V segments exhibited productivity approximately 90% or approximately 30% of the time. Available immune exposure information was restricted to CMV serostatus only. Highly shared sequence variants in one cluster were likely a sequencing artifact.

The PCR had 60 Vbeta and 13 Jbeta primers. Original data processing: Some 11 million of the roughly 80 million unique TCR beta chains counted in a later analysis were shared. TCRdb keeps only in-frame clones here, not all; method: immunoSEQ multiplex PCR. Clonal size and the V and J genes are those of that table, whereas D and trimming came from the DNA. The sample contains some 180,000 clones, around 80% of which appear only once. V lost 8 bases, J lost 6 bases, and 11 bases stayed unmatched. The CDR3 extends over 14 amino acids. Germline loops: CDR1 MNHEY, CDR2 SVGAGI. Details on this clone: Its antigen is unknown.

Sequencing was carried out using PBMCs. The source of this sequence is a middle-aged man in good health and CMV-seronegative. The chain carries TRBV6-5 and TRBJ2-7, with 9 bases fitting TRBD2. The CDR3 spells CASRRTSASGEQYF. DNA for the CDR3: TGTGCCAGCCGAAGGACTAGCGCTTCGGGCGAGCAGTACTTC.